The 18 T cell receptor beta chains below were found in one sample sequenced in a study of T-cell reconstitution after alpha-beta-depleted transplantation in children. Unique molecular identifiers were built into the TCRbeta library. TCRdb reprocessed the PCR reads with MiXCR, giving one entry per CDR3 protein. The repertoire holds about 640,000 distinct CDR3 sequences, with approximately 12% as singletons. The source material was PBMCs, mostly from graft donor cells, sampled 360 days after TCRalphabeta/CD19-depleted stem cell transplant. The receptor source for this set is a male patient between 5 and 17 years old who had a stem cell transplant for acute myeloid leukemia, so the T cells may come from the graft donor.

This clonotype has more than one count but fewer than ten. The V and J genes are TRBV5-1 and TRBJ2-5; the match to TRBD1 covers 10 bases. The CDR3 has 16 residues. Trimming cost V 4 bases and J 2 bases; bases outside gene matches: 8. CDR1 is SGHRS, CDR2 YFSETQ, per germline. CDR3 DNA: TGCGCCAGCAGCGCGGGACCGGGACAGGGGCAAGAGACCCAGTACTTC. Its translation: CASSAGPGQGQETQYF.

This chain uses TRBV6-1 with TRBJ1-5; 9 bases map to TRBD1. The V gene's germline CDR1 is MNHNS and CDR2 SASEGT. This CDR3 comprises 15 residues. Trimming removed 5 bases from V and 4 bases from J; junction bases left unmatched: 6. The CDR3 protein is CASSKQGAGNQPQHF. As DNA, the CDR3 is TGTGCCAGCAGTAAACAGGGGGCGGGAAATCAGCCCCAGCATTTT.

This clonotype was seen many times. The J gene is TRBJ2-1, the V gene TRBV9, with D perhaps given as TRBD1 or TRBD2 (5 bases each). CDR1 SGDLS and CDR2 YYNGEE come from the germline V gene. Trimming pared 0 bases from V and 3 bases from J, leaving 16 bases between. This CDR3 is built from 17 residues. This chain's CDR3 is CASSVVEGQKIYNEQFF. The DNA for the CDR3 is TGTGCCAGCAGCGTAGTTGAGGGGCAGAAAATCTACAATGAGCAGTTCTTC.

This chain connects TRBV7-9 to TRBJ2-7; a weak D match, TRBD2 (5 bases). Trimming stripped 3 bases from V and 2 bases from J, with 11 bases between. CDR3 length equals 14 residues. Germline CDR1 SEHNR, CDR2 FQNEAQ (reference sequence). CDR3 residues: CASSLLPGTYEQYF. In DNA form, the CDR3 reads TGTGCCAGCAGCTTGCTCCCCGGGACCTACGAGCAGTACTTC.

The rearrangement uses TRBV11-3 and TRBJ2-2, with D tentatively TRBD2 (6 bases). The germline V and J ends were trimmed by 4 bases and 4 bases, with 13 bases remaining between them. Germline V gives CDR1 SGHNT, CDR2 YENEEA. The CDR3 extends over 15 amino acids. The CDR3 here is CASSSGVLGTGELFF. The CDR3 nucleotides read TGTGCCAGCAGCTCGGGGGTGCTCGGCACCGGGGAGCTGTTTTTT. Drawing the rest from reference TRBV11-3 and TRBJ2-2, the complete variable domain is EAGVVQSPRYKIIEKKQPVAFWCNPISGHNTLYWYLQNLGQGPELLIRYENEEAVDDSQLPKDRFSAERLKGVDSTLKIQPAELGDSAVYLCASSSGVLGTGELFFGEGSRLTVL.

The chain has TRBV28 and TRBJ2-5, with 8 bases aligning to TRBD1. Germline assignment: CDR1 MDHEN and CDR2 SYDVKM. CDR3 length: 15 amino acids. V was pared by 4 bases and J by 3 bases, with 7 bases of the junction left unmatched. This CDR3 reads CASSSLPGQEETQYF. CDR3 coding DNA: TGTGCCAGCAGTTCACTCCCGGGACAGGAAGAGACCCAGTACTTC.

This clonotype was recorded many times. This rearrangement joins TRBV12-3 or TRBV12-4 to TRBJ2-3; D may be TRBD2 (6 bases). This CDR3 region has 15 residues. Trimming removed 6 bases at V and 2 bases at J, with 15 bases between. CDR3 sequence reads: CASSPIAAFTDTQYF. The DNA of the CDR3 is TGTGCCAGCAGCCCGATAGCGGCCTTCACAGATACGCAGTATTTT.

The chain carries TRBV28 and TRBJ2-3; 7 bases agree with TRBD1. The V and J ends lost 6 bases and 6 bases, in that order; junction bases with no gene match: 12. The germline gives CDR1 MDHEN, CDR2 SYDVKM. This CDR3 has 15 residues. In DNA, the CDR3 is TGTGCCAGCAGCCTAACAGGACAGGCCTTGGATACGCAGTATTTT. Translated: CASSLTGQALDTQYF.

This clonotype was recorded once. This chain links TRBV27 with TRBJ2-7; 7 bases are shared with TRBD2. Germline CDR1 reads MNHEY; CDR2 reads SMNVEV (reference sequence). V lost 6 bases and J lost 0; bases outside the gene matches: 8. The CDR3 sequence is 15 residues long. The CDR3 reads CASRRELATSYEQYF. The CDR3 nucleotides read TGTGCCAGCAGACGGGAACTAGCGACCTCCTACGAGCAGTACTTC.

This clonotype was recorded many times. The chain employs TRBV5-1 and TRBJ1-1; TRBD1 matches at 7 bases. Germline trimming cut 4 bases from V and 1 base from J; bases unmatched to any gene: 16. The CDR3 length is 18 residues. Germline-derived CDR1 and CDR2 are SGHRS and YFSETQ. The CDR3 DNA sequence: TGCGCCAGCAGCGGAGCCATAACAGGGGTTCGCACGAACACTGAAGCTTTCTTT. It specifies CASSGAITGVRTNTEAFF.

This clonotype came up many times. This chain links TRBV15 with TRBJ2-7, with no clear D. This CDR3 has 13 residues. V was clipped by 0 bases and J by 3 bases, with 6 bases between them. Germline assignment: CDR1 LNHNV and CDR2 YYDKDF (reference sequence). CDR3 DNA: TGTGCCACCAGCAGAGATGATTACTACGAGCAGTACTTC. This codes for CATSRDDYYEQYF.

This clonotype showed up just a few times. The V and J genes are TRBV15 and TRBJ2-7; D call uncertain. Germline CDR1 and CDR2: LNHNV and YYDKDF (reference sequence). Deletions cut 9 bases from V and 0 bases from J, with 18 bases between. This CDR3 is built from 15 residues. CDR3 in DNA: TGTGCCACAGGGAATGGGCGGATAAGCTCCTACGAGCAGTACTTC. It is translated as CATGNGRISSYEQYF. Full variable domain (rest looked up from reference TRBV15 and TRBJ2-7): DAMVIQNPRYQVTQFGKPVTLSCSQTLNHNVMYWYQQKSSQAPKLLFHYYDKDFNNEADTPDNFQSRRPNTSFCFLDIRSPGLGDTAMYLCATGNGRISSYEQYFGPGTRLTVT.

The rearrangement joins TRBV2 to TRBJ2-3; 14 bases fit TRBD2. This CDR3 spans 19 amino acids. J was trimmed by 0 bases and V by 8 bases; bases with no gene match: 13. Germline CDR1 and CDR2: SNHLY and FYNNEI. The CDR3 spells CASCLFGTSGRSSTDTQYF. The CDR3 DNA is TGTGCCAGCTGTTTATTCGGGACTAGCGGGAGATCTAGCACAGATACGCAGTATTTT.

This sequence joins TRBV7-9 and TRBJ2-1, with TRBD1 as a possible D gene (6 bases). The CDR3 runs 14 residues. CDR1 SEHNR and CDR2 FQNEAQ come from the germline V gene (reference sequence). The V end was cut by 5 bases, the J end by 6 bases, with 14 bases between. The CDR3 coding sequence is TGTGCCAGCAGCACACGCACAGGGTTCAATGAGCAGTTCTTC. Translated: CASSTRTGFNEQFF. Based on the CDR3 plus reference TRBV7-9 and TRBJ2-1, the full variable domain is DTGVSQNPRHKITKRGQNVTFRCDPISEHNRLYWYRQTLGQGPEFLTYFQNEAQLEKSRLLSDRFSAERPKGSFSTLEIQRTEQGDSAMYLCASSTRTGFNEQFFGPGTRLTVL.

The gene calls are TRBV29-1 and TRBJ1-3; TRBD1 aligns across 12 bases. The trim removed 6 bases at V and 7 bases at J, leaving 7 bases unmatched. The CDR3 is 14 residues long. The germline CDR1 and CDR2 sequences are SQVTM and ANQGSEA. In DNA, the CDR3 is TGCAGCGTCAGTCCGGGACAGGGGGCGAACACCATATATTTT. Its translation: CSVSPGQGANTIYF.

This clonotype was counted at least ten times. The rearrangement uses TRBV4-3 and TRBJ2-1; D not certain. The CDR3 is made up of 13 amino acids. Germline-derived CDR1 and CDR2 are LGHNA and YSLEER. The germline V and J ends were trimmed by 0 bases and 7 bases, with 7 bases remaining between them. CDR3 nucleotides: TGCGCCAGCAGCCAAGATGTCGGGAATGAGCAGTTCTTC. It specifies CASSQDVGNEQFF.

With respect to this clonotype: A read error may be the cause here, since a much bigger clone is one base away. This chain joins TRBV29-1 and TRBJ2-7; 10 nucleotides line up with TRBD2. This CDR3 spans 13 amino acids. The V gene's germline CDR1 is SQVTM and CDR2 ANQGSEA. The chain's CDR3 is CSVLILAGDEEYF. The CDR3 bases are TGCAGCGTTCTGATCCTAGCGGGAGACGAGGAGTACTTC.

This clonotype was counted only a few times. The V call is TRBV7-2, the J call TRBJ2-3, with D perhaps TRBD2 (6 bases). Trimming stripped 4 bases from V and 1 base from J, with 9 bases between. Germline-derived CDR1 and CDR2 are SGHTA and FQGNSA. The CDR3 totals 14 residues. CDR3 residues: CASSWGLRTDTQYF. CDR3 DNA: TGTGCCAGCAGCTGGGGACTTCGCACAGATACGCAGTATTTT.